The rows below give T cell receptor beta chains drawn from one sample of a study of T cell clones after liver transplantation. The table came from immunoSEQ multiplex PCR; TCRdb's copy has only in-frame clones and leaves some out. The table lists approximately 55,000 clones, 70% to 80% of them singletons, with 15% in the top ten. Source: CD4+ T cells from blood, taken before liver transplant. These receptors originate from a human donor who received a liver transplant. CDR3s include the opening cysteine and the closing phenylalanine or tryptophan. Fields, in order: V gene, J gene, CDR3 protein.

V: TRBV27; J: TRBJ2-1; CDR3: CASSLNLGGAGGDEQFF
V: TRBV19; J: TRBJ1-1; CDR3: CASNLGQMNTEAFF
V: TRBV6-1; J: TRBJ2-1; CDR3: CASRPGSGGANEQFF
V: TRBV14; J: TRBJ2-3; CDR3: CASSKLAGASSTDTQYF
V: TRBV27; J: TRBJ2-7; CDR3: CASSVIGGGSYEQYF
V: TRBV7-9; J: TRBJ1-5; CDR3: CASSPGGDGQYQPQHF
V: TRBV9; J: TRBJ1-1; CDR3: CASSDRGGMNTEAFF
V: TRBV30; J: TRBJ2-3; CDR3: CAWSVNNRATDTQYF
V: TRBV4-2; J: TRBJ2-7; CDR3: CASSQDGLGEEQYF
V: TRBV7-8; J: TRBJ2-7; CDR3: CASSPRTSGGYEQYF